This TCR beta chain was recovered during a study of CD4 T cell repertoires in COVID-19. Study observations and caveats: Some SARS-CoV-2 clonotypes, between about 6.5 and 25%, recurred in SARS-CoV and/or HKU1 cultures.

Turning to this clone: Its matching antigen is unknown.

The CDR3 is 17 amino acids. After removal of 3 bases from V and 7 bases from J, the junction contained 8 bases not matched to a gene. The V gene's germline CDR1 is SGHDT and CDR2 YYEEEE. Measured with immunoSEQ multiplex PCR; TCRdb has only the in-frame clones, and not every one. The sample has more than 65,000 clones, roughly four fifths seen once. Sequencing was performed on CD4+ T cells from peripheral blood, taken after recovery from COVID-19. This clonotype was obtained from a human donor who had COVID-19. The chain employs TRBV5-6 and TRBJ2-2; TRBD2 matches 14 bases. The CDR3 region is CASSSGTSGSTGGELFF. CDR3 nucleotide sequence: TGTGCCAGCAGCTCAGGGACTAGCGGGAGTACGGGCGGGGAGCTGTTTTTT.